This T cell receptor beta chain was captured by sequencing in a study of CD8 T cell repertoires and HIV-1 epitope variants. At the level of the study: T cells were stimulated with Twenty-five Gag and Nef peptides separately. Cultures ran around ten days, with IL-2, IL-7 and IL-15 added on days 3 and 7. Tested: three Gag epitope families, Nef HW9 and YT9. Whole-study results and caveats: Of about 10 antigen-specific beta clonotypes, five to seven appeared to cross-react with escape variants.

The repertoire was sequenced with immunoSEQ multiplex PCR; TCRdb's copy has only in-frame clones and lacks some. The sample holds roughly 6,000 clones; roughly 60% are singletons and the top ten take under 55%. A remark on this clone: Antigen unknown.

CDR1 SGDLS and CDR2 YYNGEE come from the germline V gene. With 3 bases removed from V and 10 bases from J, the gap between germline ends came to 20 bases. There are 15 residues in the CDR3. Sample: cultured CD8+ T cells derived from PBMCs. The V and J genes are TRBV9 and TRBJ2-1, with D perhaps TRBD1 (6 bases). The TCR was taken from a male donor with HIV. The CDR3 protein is CASSGGGGGQWEQFF. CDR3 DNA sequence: TGTGCCAGCAGCGGAGGGGGTGGAGGACAATGGGAGCAGTTCTTC.